The following is a T cell receptor beta chain sequence with its context. Its antigen remains unknown. The data stem from a study of T cell repertoires in cytomegalovirus infection. Study at large: HLA-B-restricted CMV epitopes that are well studied were used alongside recently identified HLA-C-restricted ones. Indicated by public TCR beta signatures were CMV infection and matching HLA type. General observations from the study: Within the response measured ex vivo, HLA-C-restricted CMV-specific TCR beta clonotypes were dominant.

TCRdb re-called the reads with MiXCR, one entry per CDR3 protein. The repertoire holds 360,000 or so distinct CDR3 sequences, with about 35% as singletons. CDR3 size: 14 residues. Germline CDR1 is SNHLY and CDR2 is FYNNEI. Between the trimmed V and J ends, which lost 3 bases and 4 bases, there was a span of 12 bases. Sequencing was performed on cultured PBMCs, taken from culture after CMV antigen stimulation. The V call is TRBV2, the J call TRBJ1-2; D is unresolved. The sequence came from a human donor in good health (CMV status not recorded). Some clones in this sample may be carry-over from other donors' samples. The CDR3 DNA reads TGTGCCAGCAGTGATAAGGGTGAAGGCTATGGCTACACCTTC. Amino acids: CASSDKGEGYGYTF.